This entry describes one T cell receptor (beta chain). Before being deemed recovered, Cohort 3 donors had two negative PCRs, clearance, or symptom resolution. The data derive from a study of blood T cell repertoires in COVID-19. Study summary: Sources were T cells, B-cell-depleted T cells, or PBMCs; the material itself was cDNA or gDNA.

CDR3 length equals 12 residues. The trim removed 4 bases at V and 7 bases at J, leaving 3 bases unmatched. Germline values: CDR1 KGHSH, CDR2 LQKENI. Produced via immunoSEQ multiplex PCR; TCRdb's table is partial and in-frame only. The sample contains 350,000 to 450,000 clones, over 75% of which appear only once. The chain links TRBV18 to TRBJ1-1; TRBD1 aligns across 7 bases. The receptor comes from a man younger than 45 who had recovered from COVID-19. The source material was PBMCs or T cells enriched from blood (not recorded which). The chain's CDR3 is CASSLRGLEAFF. CDR3 in DNA: TGTGCCAGCTCACTGAGGGGGCTTGAAGCTTTCTTT.